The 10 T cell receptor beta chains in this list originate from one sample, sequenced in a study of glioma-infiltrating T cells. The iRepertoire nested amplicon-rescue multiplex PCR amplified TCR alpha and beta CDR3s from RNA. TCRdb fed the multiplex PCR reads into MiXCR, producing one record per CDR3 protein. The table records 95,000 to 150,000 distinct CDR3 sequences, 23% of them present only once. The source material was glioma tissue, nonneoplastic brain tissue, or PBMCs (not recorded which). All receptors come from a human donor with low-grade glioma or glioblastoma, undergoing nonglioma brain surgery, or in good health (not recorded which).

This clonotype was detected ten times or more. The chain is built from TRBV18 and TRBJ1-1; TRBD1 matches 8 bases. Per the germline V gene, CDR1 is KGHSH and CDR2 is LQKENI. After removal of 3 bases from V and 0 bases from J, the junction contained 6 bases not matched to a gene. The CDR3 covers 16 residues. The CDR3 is CASSPAGTGVNTEAFF. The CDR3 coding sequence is TGTGCCAGCTCACCGGCCGGGACAGGCGTGAACACTGAAGCTTTCTTT.

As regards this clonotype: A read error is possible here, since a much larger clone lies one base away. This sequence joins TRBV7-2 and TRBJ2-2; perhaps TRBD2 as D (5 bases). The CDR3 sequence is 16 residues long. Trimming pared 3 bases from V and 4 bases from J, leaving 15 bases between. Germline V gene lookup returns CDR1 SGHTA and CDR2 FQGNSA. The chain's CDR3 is CASSFQTNPSTGELFF. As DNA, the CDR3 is TGTGCCAGCAGCTTTCAGACTAACCCGAGCACCGGGGAGCTGTTTTTT.

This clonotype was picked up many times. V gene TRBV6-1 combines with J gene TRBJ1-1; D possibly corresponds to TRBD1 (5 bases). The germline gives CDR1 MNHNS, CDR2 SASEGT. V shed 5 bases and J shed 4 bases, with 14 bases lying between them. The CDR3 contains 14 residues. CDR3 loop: CASSPMQGSTEAFF. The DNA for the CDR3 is TGTGCCAGCAGTCCCATGCAGGGAAGCACTGAAGCTTTCTTT.

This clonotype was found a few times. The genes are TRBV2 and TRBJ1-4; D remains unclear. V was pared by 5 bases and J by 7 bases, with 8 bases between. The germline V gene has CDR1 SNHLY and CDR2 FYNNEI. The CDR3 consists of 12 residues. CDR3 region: CASSNRVEKLFF. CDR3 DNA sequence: TGTGCCAGCAGTAACCGGGTTGAAAAACTGTTTTTT.

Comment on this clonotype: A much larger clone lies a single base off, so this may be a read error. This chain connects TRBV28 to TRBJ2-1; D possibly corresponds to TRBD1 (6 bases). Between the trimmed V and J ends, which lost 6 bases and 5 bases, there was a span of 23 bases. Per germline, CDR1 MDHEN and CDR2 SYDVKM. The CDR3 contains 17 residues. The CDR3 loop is CASSPNSWNRDNNEQFF. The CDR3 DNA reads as TGTGCCAGCAGCCCGAATTCATGGAACAGGGATAACAATGAGCAGTTCTTC. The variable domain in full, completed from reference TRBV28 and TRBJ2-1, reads DVKVTQSSRYLVKRTGEKVFLECVQDMDHENMFWYRQDPGLGLRLIYFSYDVKMKEKGDIPEGYSVSREKKERFSLILESASTNQTSMYLCASSPNSWNRDNNEQFFGPGTRLTVL.

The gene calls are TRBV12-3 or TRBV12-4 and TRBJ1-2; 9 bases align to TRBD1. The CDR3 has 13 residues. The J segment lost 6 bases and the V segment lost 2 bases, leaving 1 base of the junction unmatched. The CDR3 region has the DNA TGTGCCAGCAGTTTAACAGGGGGCGATGGCTACACCTTC. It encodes CASSLTGGDGYTF.

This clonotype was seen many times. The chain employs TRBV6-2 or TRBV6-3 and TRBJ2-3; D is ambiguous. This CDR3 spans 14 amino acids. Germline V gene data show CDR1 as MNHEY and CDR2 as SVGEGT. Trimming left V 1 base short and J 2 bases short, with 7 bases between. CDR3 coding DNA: TGTGCCAGCAGTTACTGGCGGCTCACAGATACGCAGTATTTT. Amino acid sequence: CASSYWRLTDTQYF.

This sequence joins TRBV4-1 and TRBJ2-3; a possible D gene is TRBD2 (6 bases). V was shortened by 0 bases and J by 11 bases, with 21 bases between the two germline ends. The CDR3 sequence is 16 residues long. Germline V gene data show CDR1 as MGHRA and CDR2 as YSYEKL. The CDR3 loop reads CASSQDREGPGGKQYF. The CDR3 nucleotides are TGCGCCAGCAGCCAAGATCGTGAGGGGCCCGGGGGAAAGCAGTATTTT.

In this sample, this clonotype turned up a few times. CDR3 nucleotides: TGTGCCAGCTCACCGCGTCGGGACAATGAGCAGTTCTTC. Translated, it gives CASSPRRDNEQFF. V usage is TRBV18 and J usage is TRBJ2-1; no definite D call. The V gene's germline CDR1 is KGHSH and CDR2 LQKENI. The CDR3 is 13 amino acids. V lost 3 bases and J 5 bases, leaving 8 bases between the germline ends.

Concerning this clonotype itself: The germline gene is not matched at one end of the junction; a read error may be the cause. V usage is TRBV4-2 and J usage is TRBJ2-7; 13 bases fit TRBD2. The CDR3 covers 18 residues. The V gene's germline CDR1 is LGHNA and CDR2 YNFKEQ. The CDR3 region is CASSQEGLAGFPSCEQYF. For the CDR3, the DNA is TGTGCCAGCAGCCAAGAGGGACTAGCGGGATTCCCATCCTGCGAGCAGTACTTC.